Here is one TCR beta chain with its context. This entry is derived from a study of T cells in Graves' hyperthyroidism and ophthalmopathy. Study at large: It was at initial diagnosis, before any treatment, that peripheral blood was collected.

Pregnant or lactating patients were excluded, as were those with uncontrolled infection or other autoimmune disease. The CDR3 sequence is 15 residues long. Germline lookup yields CDR1 MNHNS and CDR2 SASEGT. After removal of 5 bases from V and 2 bases from J, the junction contained 8 bases not matched to a gene. RNA transcripts served as the template for amplifying TCR beta CDR3 regions. HTBI primers drove first-round RT-PCR of the TCR CDR3. TCRdb re-called the multiplex PCR reads through MiXCR, storing one row per CDR3 protein. The table records around 290,000 distinct CDR3 sequences, 17% of them present only once.

The sample was blood. The chain couples TRBV6-1 to TRBJ1-2, with 7 bases matching TRBD1. The receptor's source is an older woman with Graves' ophthalmopathy. CDR3 sequence (DNA): TGTGCCAGCAGTTATCCGGCAGGGGGGAACTATGGCTACACCTTC. It codes for CASSYPAGGNYGYTF.